Presented here are 3 T cell receptor beta chains from one specimen sequenced in a study of technical replicates of blood from four donors. Profiled with immunoSEQ multiplex PCR; TCRdb holds only in-frame clones, not every one. The sample holds about 83,000 clones, approximately 96% seen once. Material for sequencing was T cells isolated from PBMCs. These receptors all stem from a human donor in good health.

This clone appeared a single time. The chain joins TRBV9 to TRBJ2-1; TRBD2 agrees at 13 bases. The germline gives CDR1 SGDLS, CDR2 YYNGEE. CDR3 length: 18 amino acids. Germline trimming cut 4 bases from V and 2 bases from J; bases unmatched to any gene: 9. Written as DNA, the CDR3 is TGTGCCAGCAGCTCAAGATCTGGGACTAGCGGGACCTACAATGAGCAGTTCTTC. Translation gives CASSSRSGTSGTYNEQFF.

A single count supports this clone. The chain carries TRBV11-2 and TRBJ1-1, with TRBD1 matching 8 bases. This CDR3 spans 14 amino acids. V lost 6 bases, J lost 5 bases, and 8 bases stayed unmatched. Germline loops: CDR1 SGHAT, CDR2 FQNNGV. The CDR3 protein is CASRQGTGGTEAFF. The CDR3, as DNA: TGTGCCAGCAGACAAGGGACAGGTGGGACTGAAGCTTTCTTT.

V usage is TRBV7-9 and J usage is TRBJ1-5; 8 positions match TRBD1. With 1 base clipped from V and 5 bases from J, the junction kept 4 bases outside the gene matches. CDR1 and CDR2 from the germline V gene are SEHNR and FQNEAQ (reference sequence). The CDR3 is 15 residues long. As DNA, the CDR3 is TGTGCCAGCAGCTTAGTTGGGACAGGTCATCAGCCCCAGCATTTT. Protein sequence: CASSLVGTGHQPQHF. The variable domain in full, with the rest retrieved from reference TRBV7-9 and TRBJ1-5, is DTGVSQNPRHKITKRGQNVTFRCDPISEHNRLYWYRQTLGQGPEFLTYFQNEAQLEKSRLLSDRFSAERPKGSFSTLEIQRTEQGDSAMYLCASSLVGTGHQPQHFGDGTRLSIL.